Listed below are T cell receptor beta chains from one sample, sequenced in a study of radiation and T cells in renal cell carcinoma. TCRdb's table, derived via immunoSEQ multiplex PCR, lists solely in-frame clones and lacks some. The top ten clones hold approximately 6.4% of a sample with approximately 94,000 clones, 82% of them seen once. This specimen was blood, taken from a patient whose treatment included radiotherapy and nephrectomy. The receptors come from a man between 60 and 70 years old with renal cell carcinoma. Both conserved end residues are part of each CDR3. Each record gives: J gene, D gene, clone size, V gene, CDR3 DNA, CDR3 protein. The D gene is left open where the match is weak. Clone size appears in some rows only: once, few, many, or a class for an expanded clone.

TRBJ1-2,-,-,TRBV27,TGTGCCAGCAGCTATAATCGACAGAACTATGGCTACACCTTC,CASSYNRQNYGYTF
TRBJ2-1,TRBD2,-,TRBV19,TGTGCCAGTAGACCCCTTTCGGGAGGAAACAATGAGCAGTTCTTC,CASRPLSGGNNEQFF
TRBJ1-2,TRBD1,-,TRBV28,TGTGCCAGCACCGCCCCCCGGACAGGGGGGAACTATGGCTACACCTTC,CASTAPRTGGNYGYTF
TRBJ2-1,-,-,TRBV7-8,TGTGCCAGCAACCCCCCCGGTACCTACAATGAGCAGTTCTTC,CASNPPGTYNEQFF
TRBJ1-1,TRBD1,-,TRBV5-4,TGTGCCAGCAGTTCCGGACAGGGGAGGATGAACACTGAAGCTTTCTTT,CASSSGQGRMNTEAFF
TRBJ2-1,TRBD2,-,TRBV7-7,TGTGCCAGCAGCCTGGGACTAGCGGGAGACAATGAGCAGTTCTTC,CASSLGLAGDNEQFF
TRBJ2-1,-,-,TRBV27,TGTGCCAGCAGTATCCAAGGGGTGGATGAGCAGTTCTTC,CASSIQGVDEQFF
TRBJ2-7,-,few,TRBV7-9,TGTGCCAGCAGCCCCCCGTCTAGCTCCTACGAGCAGTACTTC,CASSPPSSSYEQYF
TRBJ1-5,-,-,TRBV4-1,TGCGCCAGCAGCCAAGACCATCAGCCCCAGCATTTT,CASSQDHQPQHF
TRBJ2-1,TRBD1,once,TRBV29-1,TGCAGCGTTGTAGTGGACAGGGCGGACAATGAGCAGTTCTTC,CSVVVDRADNEQFF
TRBJ2-4,-,-,TRBV15,TGTGCCACCACCGCCCTAACTCCGGACCGTATAAAGGACATTCAGTACTTC,CATTALTPDRIKDIQYF
TRBJ2-7,-,-,TRBV29-1,TGCAGCGTTGATGAGCGGAAGAGCTACGAGCAGTACTTC,CSVDERKSYEQYF
TRBJ2-5,TRBD1,-,TRBV29-1,TGCAGCTACCTAGACAGGGCACAAGAGACCCAGTACTTC,CSYLDRAQETQYF
TRBJ2-5,-,few,TRBV2,TGTGCCAGCAGTGGGAAAGGGACCCAGTACTTC,CASSGKGTQYF
TRBJ2-7,-,once,TRBV10-2,TGCGCCAGCAGTGAGATCCGGGGTATTACCTACGAGCAGTACTTC,CASSEIRGITYEQYF
TRBJ2-7,-,-,TRBV15,TGTGCCACCAGCAGAGAAAAGGGCCGGAACGAGCAGTACTTC,CATSREKGRNEQYF
TRBJ2-1,-,few,TRBV12-1,TGTGCCAGCAGCTTGGAGCGTAGCGGGAGGGGGAGCTCCTACAATGAGCAGTTCTTC,CASSLERSGRGSSYNEQFF
TRBJ2-3,TRBD2,-,TRBV7-2,TGTGCCAGCAGCTTACGCGGGGGGAGGGATACGCAGTATTTT,CASSLRGGRDTQYF
TRBJ2-7,-,-,TRBV5-1,TGCGCCAGCAGCTTGCGGGGGGCAAGGCGTGACGAGCAGTACTTC,CASSLRGARRDEQYF
TRBJ2-5,TRBD2,-,TRBV19,TGTGCCAGTAGTACACGACTAGCGGGAGGAAGAGGAGAGACCCAGTACTTC,CASSTRLAGGRGETQYF
TRBJ1-2,-,-,TRBV4-1,TGCGCCAGCAGCCAAGAAACGGGTCTTTTATTTGGCTACACCTTC,CASSQETGLLFGYTF
TRBJ2-1,-,-,TRBV9,TGTGCCAGCAGCGTAGTAGGACGTCATAATGAGCAGTTCTTC,CASSVVGRHNEQFF
TRBJ1-1,-,-,TRBV6-5,TGTGCCAGCAGTCTTTCCCAGGGCGGGAACACTGAAGCTTTCTTT,CASSLSQGGNTEAFF
TRBJ2-7,-,-,TRBV30,TGTGCCTGGAGTGGCCGACTGATTCTCTCCTACGAGCAGTACTTC,CAWSGRLILSYEQYF
TRBJ2-3,TRBD2,-,TRBV5-6,TGTGCCAGCAGCCCGACTAGCGGGAGTGCAGATACGCAGTATTTT,CASSPTSGSADTQYF
TRBJ2-2,TRBD2,-,TRBV4-3,TGCGCCAGCAGCCAGCAAACTAGCGGGAGGTGGAACACCGGGGAGCTGTTTTTT,CASSQQTSGRWNTGELFF
TRBJ2-1,-,-,TRBV20-1,TGCAGTGCCCGAGAGAAGACAAGAAAGTTCTTC,CSAREKTRKFF
TRBJ2-3,-,many,TRBV27,TGTGCCAGCAGTTTAGCTGCGGGCACAGATACGCAGTATTTT,CASSLAAGTDTQYF
TRBJ1-5,-,-,TRBV28,TGTGCCAGCAGCCAGGTACAGCCCCAGCATTTT,CASSQVQPQHF